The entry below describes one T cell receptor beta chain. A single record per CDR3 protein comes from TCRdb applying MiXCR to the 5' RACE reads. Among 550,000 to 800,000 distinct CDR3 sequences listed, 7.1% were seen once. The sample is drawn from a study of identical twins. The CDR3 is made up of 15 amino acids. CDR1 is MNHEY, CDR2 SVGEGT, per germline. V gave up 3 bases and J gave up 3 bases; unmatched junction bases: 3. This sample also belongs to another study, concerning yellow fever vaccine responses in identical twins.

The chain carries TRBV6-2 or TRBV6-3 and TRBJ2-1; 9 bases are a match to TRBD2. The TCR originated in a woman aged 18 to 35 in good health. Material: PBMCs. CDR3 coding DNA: TGTGCCAGCAGTTATACGACTAGCGGCTACAATGAGCAGTTCTTC. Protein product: CASSYTTSGYNEQFF.